A single sample is the source of the 32 T cell receptor beta chains below, sequenced in a study of T cells in localized non-small cell lung cancer. Profiled with immunoSEQ multiplex PCR; TCRdb holds only in-frame clones, not every one. The table has 65,000 to 80,000 clones, roughly 80% seen once; the top ten hold about 1.5%. Here the sequenced sample was peripheral blood, taken before any cancer treatment. The receptors stem from a female donor over 55 with stage I lung adenocarcinoma.

J is TRBJ2-5 and V is TRBV9; 11 bases line up with TRBD1. This CDR3 contains 13 residues. V was clipped by 7 bases and J by 5 bases; unmatched bases: 4. Germline CDR1 reads SGDLS; CDR2 reads YYNGEE. The CDR3 region is CASGQGARETQYF. In nucleotides, the CDR3 is TGTGCCAGCGGACAGGGGGCTCGGGAGACCCAGTACTTC.

The rearrangement links TRBV5-1 to TRBJ1-4, with 7 bases lining up with TRBD1. The CDR3 has 14 residues. The V gene end was trimmed by 2 bases and the J gene end by 2 bases; junction bases not matched to a gene: 0. The germline V gene has CDR1 SGHRS and CDR2 YFSETQ. The CDR3 DNA is TGCGCCAGCAGCTTACAGGGGACTAATGAAAAACTGTTTTTT. As protein: CASSLQGTNEKLFF.

This clone was detected once. Here the CDR3 DNA reads TGTGCCAGCAGCCCGACAGGGGGCGGCTATGGCTACACCTTC. It specifies CASSPTGGGYGYTF. The J gene is TRBJ1-2, the V gene TRBV7-9; 10 nucleotides line up with TRBD1. The germline V gene encodes CDR1 SEHNR and CDR2 FQNEAQ (reference sequence). CDR3 length: 14 amino acids. The V segment lost 5 bases and the J segment 4 bases; nucleotides outside the gene matches: 4.

The rearrangement links TRBV29-1 to TRBJ1-2; 11 bases align to TRBD1. Germline CDR1 is SQVTM and CDR2 is ANQGSEA. This CDR3 contains 13 residues. V shed 7 bases, J shed 8 bases, and the junction held 9 bases outside the gene matches. The CDR3 here is CSAGQGAREGYTF. CDR3 DNA: TGCAGCGCCGGACAGGGGGCGCGGGAAGGCTACACCTTC.

The V and J genes are TRBV6-5 and TRBJ1-5; tentative D call: TRBD1 (6 bases). The CDR3 contains 13 residues. Between the trimmed V and J ends, which lost 6 bases and 6 bases, there was a span of 12 bases. Germline V lookup: CDR1 MNHEY, CDR2 SVGAGI. The CDR3 is CASRIQGSQPQHF. CDR3 DNA: TGTGCCAGCAGAATACAGGGAAGTCAGCCCCAGCATTTT.

The V gene is TRBV27, the J gene TRBJ1-1; tentatively, D is TRBD1 (5 bases). V dropped 10 bases and J dropped 8 bases, with 14 bases sitting between them. The CDR3 has 11 amino acids. Germline assignment: CDR1 MNHEY and CDR2 SMNVEV (reference sequence). CDR3 in amino acids: CATREGLEAFF. Written as DNA, the CDR3 is TGTGCCACCAGAGAGGGGTTAGAAGCTTTCTTT.

This clone was seen a single time. This chain uses TRBV2 with TRBJ2-2; 10 positions match TRBD2. CDR3 size: 16 residues. Germline assignment: CDR1 SNHLY and CDR2 FYNNEI. V lost 6 bases, J lost 0 bases, and 4 bases stayed unmatched. CDR3 nucleotides: TGTGCCAGCAGAATCACTAGCGGGGCGAACACCGGGGAGCTGTTTTTT. Protein sequence: CASRITSGANTGELFF. Supplemented by reference TRBV2 and TRBJ2-2, the full variable domain reads EPEVTQTPSHQVTQMGQEVILRCVPISNHLYFYWYRQILGQKVEFLVSFYNNEISEKSEIFDDQFSVERPDGSNFTLKIRSTKLEDSAMYFCASRITSGANTGELFFGEGSRLTVL.

The chain uses TRBV18 and TRBJ1-1, with D possibly being TRBD1 (5 bases). Trimming cost V 2 bases and J 4 bases, with 26 bases left between them. The germline V gene has CDR1 KGHSH and CDR2 LQKENI. This CDR3 spans 19 amino acids. The CDR3 nucleotides read TGTGCCAGCTCACCATCGCTTGTGGGGATACAGGATCTCGGCACTGAAGCTTTCTTT. Amino acids: CASSPSLVGIQDLGTEAFF. The whole variable domain, remainder taken from reference TRBV18 and TRBJ1-1, is NAGVMQNPRHLVRRRGQEARLRCSPMKGHSHVYWYRQLPEEGLKFMVYLQKENIIDESGMPKERFSAEFPKEGPSILRIQQVVRGDSAAYFCASSPSLVGIQDLGTEAFFGQGTRLTVV.

The rearrangement uses TRBV19 and TRBJ2-3; tentative D call: TRBD1 (6 bases). The CDR3 spans 14 residues. V was pared by 8 bases and J by 3 bases, with 15 bases between. The germline V gene encodes CDR1 LNHDA and CDR2 SQIVND (reference sequence). The CDR3 sequence is CASGIGGRTDTQYF. The CDR3, as DNA: TGTGCCAGTGGGATAGGGGGAAGGACAGATACGCAGTATTTT.

The chain has TRBV5-4 and TRBJ2-3, with 8 positions matching TRBD2. The CDR3 consists of 17 residues. Germline CDR1 reads SGHNT; CDR2 reads YYREEE (reference sequence). V was clipped by 4 bases and J by 2 bases; unmatched bases: 12. CDR3 protein: CASSVSPSGWITDTQYF. The DNA of the CDR3 is TGTGCCAGCAGCGTGAGTCCTAGCGGGTGGATCACAGATACGCAGTATTTT. Full variable domain (remainder filled in from reference TRBV5-4 and TRBJ2-3): ETGVTQSPTHLIKTRGQQVTLRCSSQSGHNTVSWYQQALGQGPQFIFQYYREEENGRGNFPPRFSGLQFPNYSSELNVNALELDDSALYLCASSVSPSGWITDTQYFGPGTRLTVL.

The chain joins TRBV13 to TRBJ1-5, with D possibly matching TRBD1 (5 bases). Trimming took 3 bases from V and 6 from J, leaving 12 bases between them. Germline V gives CDR1 PRHDT, CDR2 FYEKMQ (reference sequence). The CDR3 covers 14 residues. The CDR3 sequence is CASSFSGVGQPQHF. The CDR3 DNA sequence: TGTGCCAGCAGCTTTTCGGGGGTGGGTCAGCCCCAGCATTTT.

This clone was observed a few times. The chain combines TRBV12-5 with TRBJ2-7; 8 nucleotides line up with TRBD2. The CDR3 length is 13 residues. Germline loops: CDR1 LGHNT, CDR2 FRNRAP. V lost 3 bases and J lost 7; bases outside the gene matches: 5. CDR3 in DNA: TGTGCTAGTGGTTTTGGCGGGGGGCGTGAGCAGTACTTC. This codes for CASGFGGGREQYF.

The chain employs TRBV2 and TRBJ2-2, with 10 nucleotides matching TRBD2. The germline gives CDR1 SNHLY, CDR2 FYNNEI. The CDR3 length is 15 residues. The V segment lost 3 bases and the J segment 4 bases; nucleotides outside the gene matches: 2. The CDR3 spells CASSDSSGSTGELFF. The DNA of the CDR3 is TGTGCCAGCAGTGATTCTAGCGGGAGCACCGGGGAGCTGTTTTTT.

V usage is TRBV6-6 and J usage is TRBJ1-2; D might be TRBD1 (5 bases). The CDR3 spans 12 residues. Trimming removed 8 bases at V and 2 bases at J, with 9 bases between. Germline CDR1 and CDR2: MNHNY and SVGAGI (reference sequence). The CDR3 DNA reads as TGTGCCAGCGGGGGGGGGAACTATGGCTACACCTTC. Translation gives CASGGGNYGYTF.

The CDR3 bases are TGTGCCAGCAGCGGACCGGGACAGGGGAAGGAGAACACTGAAGCTTTCTTT. It specifies CASSGPGQGKENTEAFF. The V and J genes are TRBV9 and TRBJ1-1; 10 bases are shared with TRBD1. Per germline, CDR1 SGDLS and CDR2 YYNGEE. Trimming removed 3 bases from V and 1 base from J; junction bases left unmatched: 9. This CDR3 spans 17 amino acids.

The chain is built from TRBV5-1 and TRBJ2-6; TRBD2 aligns across 9 bases. Germline V gene lookup returns CDR1 SGHRS and CDR2 YFSETQ. V dropped 4 bases and J dropped 1; count of bases not matched to a gene: 9. The CDR3 loop spans 18 amino acids. The chain's CDR3 is CASSLSGTSFSGANVLTF. DNA of the CDR3: TGCGCCAGCAGCCTTTCTGGGACTAGCTTTTCTGGGGCCAACGTCCTGACTTTC.

The chain couples TRBV4-1 to TRBJ1-5; unclear D gene. The V gene's germline CDR1 is MGHRA and CDR2 YSYEKL. Trimming removed 1 base from V and 2 bases from J, with 0 bases in between. This CDR3 comprises 12 residues. In nucleotides, the CDR3 is TGCGCCAGCAGCCAAGGCAATCAGCCCCAGCATTTT. It specifies CASSQGNQPQHF.

The chain links TRBV5-6 to TRBJ1-2; D unresolved. In germline, CDR1 is SGHDT, CDR2 YYEEEE. This CDR3 contains 13 residues. Between the trimmed V and J ends, which lost 0 bases and 6 bases, there was a span of 9 bases. The CDR3 region has the DNA TGTGCCAGCAGCTTGGCCTTGGCAGATGGCTACACCTTC. It is translated as CASSLALADGYTF.

The chain has TRBV18 and TRBJ2-1, with D tentatively TRBD2 (5 bases). This CDR3 spans 13 amino acids. CDR1 is KGHSH and CDR2 is LQKENI in the germline V gene. The V gene lost 3 bases and the J gene lost 5 bases, with 8 bases spanning the gap. The chain's CDR3 is CASSPAGHNEQFF. In DNA, the CDR3 is TGTGCCAGCTCACCGGCGGGCCACAATGAGCAGTTCTTC.

This sequence joins TRBV9 and TRBJ2-1, with TRBD2 identical over 13 bases. The CDR3 contains 21 residues. Germline CDR1 SGDLS, CDR2 YYNGEE. V gave up 0 bases and J gave up 6 bases; unmatched junction bases: 18. CDR3 DNA: TGTGCCAGCAGCGTAGCCCTCCGTCCCCTTGAGTGGACTAGCGGGGGCAATGAGCAGTTCTTC. Protein product: CASSVALRPLEWTSGGNEQFF.

The chain links TRBV9 to TRBJ1-6, with D possibly matching TRBD1 (5 bases). Germline-derived CDR1 and CDR2 are SGDLS and YYNGEE. The CDR3 has 13 residues. V lost 2 bases and J lost 6, with 6 bases in between. CDR3 in amino acids: CASSVQGNSPLHF. The CDR3 region has the DNA TGTGCCAGCAGCGTTCAGGGTAATTCACCCCTCCACTTT.

The rearrangement joins TRBV5-4 to TRBJ2-1; maybe TRBD2 (6 bases). The germline V gene has CDR1 SGHNT and CDR2 YYREEE (reference sequence). The CDR3 sequence is 15 residues long. Trimming took off 0 bases at V and 4 bases at J, with 11 bases between the two ends. The CDR3 bases are TGTGCCAGCAGCTTGGCCCCTAGCGTATACAATGAGCAGTTCTTC. Translated: CASSLAPSVYNEQFF.

This chain joins TRBV6-1 and TRBJ2-1; 12 nucleotides match TRBD2. CDR1 and CDR2 (germline): MNHNS, SASEGT. The CDR3 contains 14 residues. The V gene end was trimmed by 7 bases and the J gene end by 7 bases; junction bases not matched to a gene: 5. CDR3 in DNA: TGTGCCAGCATTATCACTAGCGGGAGGAATGAGCAGTTCTTC. Translation gives CASIITSGRNEQFF.

The chain's CDR3 is CASSFLPASGASGEQYF. Written as DNA, the CDR3 is TGCGCCAGCAGCTTCCTTCCGGCTAGCGGGGCCTCGGGGGAGCAGTACTTC. The chain carries TRBV5-1 and TRBJ2-7; 9 bases fit TRBD2. Trimming removed 2 bases from V and 7 bases from J; junction bases left unmatched: 16. This CDR3 contains 17 residues. CDR1 and CDR2 from the germline V gene are SGHRS and YFSETQ.

The rearrangement links TRBV6-1 to TRBJ1-3; D might be TRBD1 (5 bases). The germline CDR1 and CDR2 sequences are MNHNS and SASEGT. Trimming took off 3 bases at V and 0 bases at J, with 12 bases between the two ends. The CDR3 runs 16 residues. CDR3: CASSDRTGTSGNTIYF. The CDR3 DNA reads TGTGCCAGCAGTGATCGCACAGGAACCTCTGGAAACACCATATATTTT.

In this sample, this clone turned up a few times. The DNA for the CDR3 is TGTGCCAGCAGTCAGGAGACAGGGATCGCAGATACGCAGTATTTT. Translating it yields CASSQETGIADTQYF. This sequence joins TRBV2 and TRBJ2-3, with 7 nucleotides matching TRBD1. Germline loops: CDR1 SNHLY, CDR2 FYNNEI. CDR3 size: 15 residues. J was trimmed by 4 bases and V by 5 bases; bases with no gene match: 9.

J is TRBJ1-3 and V is TRBV11-3; D perhaps matches TRBD1 (5 bases). Per the germline V gene, CDR1 is SGHNT and CDR2 is YENEEA. This CDR3 has 15 residues. V was cut by 6 bases and J by 0 bases, with 12 bases left in between. The CDR3 DNA reads TGTGCCAGCAGGACCGACGGGGGCTCTGGAAACACCATATATTTT. Amino acids: CASRTDGGSGNTIYF.

V and J are TRBV19 and TRBJ1-3; D is unclear. Germline-derived CDR1 and CDR2 are LNHDA and SQIVND (reference sequence). V lost 3 bases and J 3 bases, leaving 3 bases between the germline ends. CDR3 size: 12 residues. CDR3: CASSIVGNTIYF. In DNA form, the CDR3 reads TGTGCCAGTAGTATTGTTGGAAACACCATATATTTT.

The sample holds a few counts of this clone. The rearrangement uses TRBV2 and TRBJ1-5; TRBD1 is a possible D gene (5 bases). Germline V gene sequence: CDR1 SNHLY, CDR2 FYNNEI. The CDR3 has 12 residues. V was pared by 7 bases and J by 4 bases, with 8 bases between. CDR3 nucleotide sequence: TGTGCCAGCATGGGGGTAAATCAGCCCCAGCATTTT. Translated: CASMGVNQPQHF.

This chain connects TRBV6-1 to TRBJ2-7; 8 nucleotides align to TRBD2. Germline assignment: CDR1 MNHNS and CDR2 SASEGT. The length of the CDR3 is 14 residues. V lost 4 bases and J lost 3; bases outside the gene matches: 5. Here the CDR3 DNA reads TGTGCCAGCAGTGGATTGAGCGGGGGCTACGAGCAGTACTTC. It specifies CASSGLSGGYEQYF.

The CDR3 is CASSLGTYEQYF. The CDR3 DNA is TGTGCCAGCAGCCTTGGAACCTACGAGCAGTACTTC. The genes are TRBV5-5 and TRBJ2-7; D is ambiguous. Germline CDR1 and CDR2: SGHKS and YYEKEE (reference sequence). Trimming removed 4 bases from V and 2 bases from J, with 7 bases in between. This CDR3 is built from 12 residues.

The gene calls are TRBV19 and TRBJ1-4; D might be TRBD1 (5 bases). Germline CDR1 reads LNHDA; CDR2 reads SQIVND (reference sequence). The CDR3 totals 13 residues. V lost 8 bases, J lost 2 bases, and 9 bases lay in between. Written as DNA, the CDR3 is TGTGCCAGTGCCAGGGATACTAATGAAAAACTGTTTTTT. It translates to CASARDTNEKLFF. Full variable domain (rest looked up from reference TRBV19 and TRBJ1-4): DGGITQSPKYLFRKEGQNVTLSCEQNLNHDAMYWYRQDPGQGLRLIYYSQIVNDFQKGDIAEGYSVSREKKESFPLTVTSAQKNPTAFYLCASARDTNEKLFFGSGTQLSVL.